Included here is one T cell receptor beta chain sequence, with context. Its antigen is currently unknown. Other DNA sequences of this sample code for an identical CDR3. This record comes from a study of graft-versus-host responses after intestinal transplantation. Study-wide background: Recipients had multivisceral, liver-intestinal, or isolated intestinal transplants. Regarding the study as a whole: Some patients had graft-donor T cell macrochimerism. In their allografts, the ratios of graft-versus-host to host-versus-graft T cell clones were high. In recipient marrow, GvH clones were found, and some appeared first in ileum or blood.

This CDR3 comprises 15 residues. Germline V gives CDR1 GTSNPN, CDR2 SVGIG (reference sequence). After removal of 5 bases from V and 7 bases from J, the junction contained 15 bases not matched to a gene. The repertoire was sequenced with immunoSEQ multiplex PCR; TCRdb's copy has only in-frame clones and lacks some. The sample yields tens of thousands of clones, approximately 88% seen once. This sequence joins TRBV30 and TRBJ2-7; 9 bases are shared with TRBD2. The specimen was unstimulated CD8+ T cells sorted from spleen or lymph node cells, collected before intestinal transplant. The sequence came from a human donor who received an intestinal transplant. The CDR3 DNA reads as TGTGCCTGGGAGCATGGGGGGGGGCGGGGGGGGGAGCAGTACTTC. It encodes CAWEHGGGRGGEQYF.